This record looks at one T cell receptor beta chain sequence and its context. Its antigen is unknown. The data are from a study of OX40 agonist ivuxolimab in advanced cancers. Study outcomes and limitations: Clonal expansion among partial responders at 0.1-3.0 mg/kg ranked near the lowest.

Profiled with immunoSEQ multiplex PCR; TCRdb holds only in-frame clones, not every one. The data show more than 60,000 clones, with roughly four fifths seen just once and 3.4% held by the top ten. This CDR3 has 14 amino acids. Trimming left V 6 bases short and J 2 bases short, with 13 bases between. The germline gives CDR1 KGHSH, CDR2 LQKENI. The specimen comprised CD4+ or CD8+ T cells sorted from blood, sampled in a trial of the OX40 agonist ivuxolimab. The chain couples TRBV18 to TRBJ2-5; possibly TRBD1 or TRBD2 for D (5 bases each). The TCR was taken from an adult with an advanced solid tumor such as melanoma, head and neck, liver or kidney cancer. DNA for the CDR3: TGTGCCAGCTCCGGGACCCCCAAACAAGAGACCCAGTACTTC. It specifies CASSGTPKQETQYF.